Below, one T cell receptor beta chain is given with its context. Antigen specificity is unknown. The V end lost 5 bases, the J end lost 10 bases, and 13 bases lay between the germline ends. CDR3 length: 12 amino acids. Germline CDR1 reads SGHNT; CDR2 reads YYREEE (reference sequence). The sample comes from a study of shared clonotypes between healthy human individuals. Overall study results and limits: Rarefaction analysis demonstrated incomplete sorted-subset sequencing notwithstanding large depth.

The CD4+ fraction was divided into a CD45RA+ naive subset and a CD45RA-negative memory subset. The authors loaded around 220 ng DNA, 25,000 to 30,000 T cell genomes, into sorted-subset replicate PCRs. TCRdb keeps only in-frame clones here, not all; method: immunoSEQ multiplex PCR. The sample consists of some 2.4 million clones, over 85% of them appearing once. Specimen: naive CD4+ T cells from PBMCs. The subset denotes: CD45RA+ positively selected. The chain joins TRBV5-4 to TRBJ2-1, with D maybe TRBD2 (6 bases). The clonotype comes from a man aged 18 to 35 in good health. Some clones in this sample may be carry-over from other donors' samples. The CDR3 nucleotides are TGTGCCAGCAGGAGGGACTTCGGCGAGCAGTTCTTC. This encodes CASRRDFGEQFF. Complete variable domain (other parts from reference TRBV5-4 and TRBJ2-1): ETGVTQSPTHLIKTRGQQVTLRCSSQSGHNTVSWYQQALGQGPQFIFQYYREEENGRGNFPPRFSGLQFPNYSSELNVNALELDDSALYLCASRRDFGEQFFGPGTRLTVL.